These T cell receptor beta chains were read from a single sample in a study of blood T cell repertoires in COVID-19. Clones were sequenced by immunoSEQ multiplex PCR, and TCRdb holds only the in-frame ones, with some missing. The sample has about 41,000 clones, 75% to 85% seen once; the top ten hold over 25%. The sample comprised peripheral blood. These receptors originate from a man older than 75 with acute or convalescent COVID-19. CDR3s include the opening cysteine and the closing phenylalanine or tryptophan. D genes are given only for firm matches. A clone size is listed for some rows: how often the clone was seen (once, few, many), or a class if it is expanded.

CASSLGGQGDEKLFF TGCGCCAGCAGCTTGGGTGGACAGGGGGATGAAAAACTGTTTTTT TRBD1 TRBJ1-4 . TRBV5-1
CSVLSGMETQYF TGCAGCGTCTTGTCCGGGATGGAGACCCAGTACTTC . TRBJ2-5 . TRBV29-1
CASSGTTGNEQYF TGTGCCAGCTCAGGAACTACAGGGAACGAGCAGTACTTC . TRBJ2-7 . TRBV18
CASSTRQGSNYGYTF TGTGCCAGCAGCACGCGACAGGGATCTAACTATGGCTACACCTTC TRBD1 TRBJ1-2 . TRBV11-2
CASSVQVLNTEAFF TGTGCCAGCAGTGTACAGGTTTTGAACACTGAAGCTTTCTTT . TRBJ1-1 few TRBV2
CASSETSYGYTF TGTGCCAGCAGTGAAACTAGCTATGGCTACACCTTC . TRBJ1-2 few TRBV2
CASSQGVRRGADTQYF TGTGCCAGCAGCCAAGGGGTCCGGCGGGGGGCAGATACGCAGTATTTT TRBD2 TRBJ2-3 . TRBV4-2
CASRGGEGTPAEKLFF TGTGCCAGCAGGGGCGGGGAGGGGACCCCTGCTGAAAAACTGTTTTTT . TRBJ1-4 . TRBV2
CASSLLDRGSPLHF TGTGCCAGCAGCTTACTGGACAGGGGATCACCCCTCCACTTT TRBD1 TRBJ1-6 . TRBV5-5
CSVRPGTGGGYDEQFF TGCAGCGTCCGTCCCGGGACAGGGGGCGGGTACGATGAGCAGTTCTTC TRBD1 TRBJ2-1 . TRBV29-1
CASSETVLANQPQHF TGTGCCAGCAGTGAGACAGTGCTCGCCAATCAGCCCCAGCATTTT . TRBJ1-5 . TRBV6-1
CASSDGDRSDEQYF TGTGCCAGCAGTGATGGAGATAGATCCGACGAGCAGTACTTC . TRBJ2-7 few TRBV2
CASRGSTTDTGELFF TGCGCCAGCAGGGGCTCTACCACAGACACCGGGGAGCTGTTTTTT . TRBJ2-2 . TRBV5-1
CASSLSDYSPLHF TGCGCCAGCAGCTTGTCGGACTATTCACCCCTCCACTTT . TRBJ1-6 few TRBV5-1
CASSQDGAGGYEQYF TGTGCCAGCAGCCAAGATGGGGCAGGGGGTTACGAGCAGTACTTC TRBD1 TRBJ2-7 . TRBV4-2
CASSLVGTGNEQFF TGTGCCAGCAGCTTAGTTGGGACAGGTAATGAGCAGTTCTTC TRBD1 TRBJ2-1 . TRBV7-2
CASTRQGDSPLHF TGTGCCAGCACCCGACAGGGGGATTCACCCCTCCACTTT TRBD1 TRBJ1-6 few TRBV28
CASSLGSASSYEQYF TGTGCCAGCAGCCTGGGTAGCGCCAGCTCCTACGAGCAGTACTTC . TRBJ2-7 medium-sized TRBV9
CASSKKRTGDNEQYF TGTGCCAGTAGCAAGAAGAGGACAGGGGACAACGAGCAGTACTTC TRBD1 TRBJ2-7 . TRBV19
CSVSPGGLETQYF TGCAGCGTCTCCCCAGGGGGATTGGAGACCCAGTACTTC TRBD1 TRBJ2-5 . TRBV29-1
CASRSSGSYEQYF TGTGCCAGCAGGTCTAGCGGGAGCTACGAGCAGTACTTC TRBD2 TRBJ2-7 . TRBV12-3/TRBV12-4
CASSFGTSEETQYF TGTGCCAGTAGTTTTGGGACTAGCGAAGAGACCCAGTACTTC TRBD2 TRBJ2-5 . TRBV19
CASRTGSTNEKLFF TGCGCCAGCAGGACAGGGTCAACTAATGAAAAACTGTTTTTT TRBD1 TRBJ1-4 few TRBV5-1
CASSEGSTGTGQETQYF TGTGCCAGCAGTGAGGGGTCGACCGGGACAGGTCAAGAGACCCAGTACTTC TRBD1 TRBJ2-5 . TRBV25-1
CASSLVRGTRLTDTQYF TGCGCCAGCAGCTTGGTCCGGGGGACTAGGCTCACAGATACGCAGTATTTT TRBD2 TRBJ2-3 . TRBV5-1
CASSPGTGRGANVLTF TGTGCCAGCTCTCCCGGGACAGGTCGAGGGGCCAACGTCCTGACTTTC TRBD1 TRBJ2-6 . TRBV2
CASSRNRGHPYGYTF TGTGCCAGCAGCCGAAACAGGGGCCACCCGTATGGCTACACCTTC TRBD1 TRBJ1-2 . TRBV28
CASAPTSGKTDTQYF TGTGCCAGCGCTCCGACTAGCGGGAAAACAGATACGCAGTATTTT TRBD2 TRBJ2-3 . TRBV7-9
CASSPSFGFSGANVLTF TGTGCCAGCAGCCCTAGCTTTGGTTTCTCTGGGGCCAACGTCCTGACTTTC . TRBJ2-6 . TRBV7-3
CASSFPRQNTEAFF TGTGCCAGCAGCTTCCCCCGACAGAACACTGAAGCTTTCTTT . TRBJ1-1 . TRBV5-4
CASSVDRGSSYEQYF TGTGCCAGCTCCGTCGACAGGGGAAGCTCCTACGAGCAGTACTTC TRBD1 TRBJ2-7 once TRBV25-1
CASSPTSGTDTQYF TGTGCCAGCTCACCAACTAGCGGCACAGATACGCAGTATTTT TRBD2 TRBJ2-3 . TRBV18
CASSWTGEDGYTF TGTGCCAGCAGTTGGACAGGGGAAGATGGCTACACCTTC TRBD1 TRBJ1-2 . TRBV28
CAWSDGTGNQPQHF TGTGCCTGGAGTGACGGGACAGGCAATCAGCCCCAGCATTTT TRBD1 TRBJ1-5 . TRBV30
CASSQDTVSYEQYF TGTGCCAGCAGCCAAGATACAGTCTCCTACGAGCAGTACTTC . TRBJ2-7 . TRBV4-2
CASSQETSGELDTQYF TGTGCCAGCAGCCAAGAGACTAGCGGGGAATTAGATACGCAGTATTTT TRBD2 TRBJ2-3 . TRBV4-2
CASSGGTGNYNEQFF TGTGCCAGCAGTGGCGGGACAGGGAACTACAATGAGCAGTTCTTC TRBD1 TRBJ2-1 once TRBV2
CASSASQGGTQYF TGTGCCAGCAGCGCCTCCCAAGGGGGGACCCAGTACTTC . TRBJ2-5 . TRBV9
CASRSLPQETQYF TGCGCCAGCAGGTCCCTCCCTCAAGAGACCCAGTACTTC . TRBJ2-5 . TRBV5-1
CASSVTGNNSPLHF TGTGCCAGCAGTGTTACAGGGAATAATTCACCCCTCCACTTT . TRBJ1-6 . TRBV2
CASSAQGVGLEQYF TGCGCCAGCAGCGCACAGGGGGTAGGTCTCGAGCAGTACTTC TRBD1 TRBJ2-7 . TRBV5-1
CASSLDSQETQYF TGTGCCAGCAGCTTGGACAGCCAAGAGACCCAGTACTTC . TRBJ2-5 . TRBV5-4
CAWGDRTYSGANVLTF TGTGCCTGGGGAGACAGAACCTACTCTGGGGCCAACGTCCTGACTTTC . TRBJ2-6 . TRBV30
CASSLILAQSTDTQYF TGCGCCAGCAGCCTCATACTAGCGCAAAGCACAGATACGCAGTATTTT TRBD2 TRBJ2-3 . TRBV5-1
CAIPRHQGTELLNTEAFF TGTGCCATCCCGCGACATCAGGGTACCGAACTCCTGAACACTGAAGCTTTCTTT . TRBJ1-1 . TRBV10-3
CASSPTGPTEAFF TGTGCCAGCAGCCCGACAGGGCCCACTGAAGCTTTCTTT TRBD1 TRBJ1-1 once TRBV7-9
CASSLTQRDYGYTF TGTGCCAGCAGCTTAACTCAGAGGGACTATGGCTACACCTTC . TRBJ1-2 . TRBV7-8
CAISGTAYEQYF TGTGCCATCTCCGGGACAGCCTACGAGCAGTACTTC TRBD1 TRBJ2-7 . TRBV10-3
CASSLVERSYEQYF TGTGCCAGCAGCTTGGTCGAGCGGTCCTACGAGCAGTACTTC . TRBJ2-7 once TRBV5-5
CASSFSLAGLSYEQYF TGTGCCAGCAGTTTTTCTCTAGCGGGTCTCTCCTACGAGCAGTACTTC TRBD2 TRBJ2-7 . TRBV28
CASRTGEEKLFF TGTGCCAGCAGAACAGGGGAGGAAAAACTGTTTTTT TRBD1 TRBJ1-4 . TRBV6-5
CASSPGTVLNTEAFF TGCGCCAGCAGTCCCGGGACAGTTTTGAACACTGAAGCTTTCTTT TRBD1 TRBJ1-1 . TRBV10-1
CASSPRVTDRGHGYTF TGTGCCAGCAGCCCGAGAGTTACGGACAGGGGCCATGGCTACACCTTC TRBD1 TRBJ1-2 . TRBV7-2